This T cell receptor (beta chain) was recorded in a study of T cells in Graves' hyperthyroidism and ophthalmopathy. About the study: Sampling of peripheral blood happened at initial diagnosis, prior to any treatment. Whole-study results and caveats: Among clonotypes expanded in thyroid above 0.001, most were also found in blood.

RNA transcripts yielded amplified TCR beta CDR3 regions. The study used the HTBI primer set for a first-round RT-PCR of the TCR CDR3. TCRdb passed the multiplex PCR reads through MiXCR, listing each CDR3 protein once. The profile shows around 340,000 distinct CDR3 sequences, about 18% of them singletons. V was cut by 2 bases and J by 2 bases, with 14 bases left in between. CDR1 and CDR2 (germline): GTSNPN, SVGIG (reference sequence). The CDR3 runs to 15 residues. This clonotype was detected many times. What it recognizes is unknown. Extraction of PBMCs used more than 8.5 ml of fresh peripheral blood. The V call is TRBV30, the J call TRBJ2-3, with D hard to call. Sequenced input: blood. The TCR sequence derives from a woman between 45 and 60 years old with Graves' hyperthyroidism. The CDR3 region is CAWSPPSSSTDTQYF. CDR3 nucleotides: TGTGCCTGGAGTCCCCCGTCTTCCTCCACAGATACGCAGTATTTT.